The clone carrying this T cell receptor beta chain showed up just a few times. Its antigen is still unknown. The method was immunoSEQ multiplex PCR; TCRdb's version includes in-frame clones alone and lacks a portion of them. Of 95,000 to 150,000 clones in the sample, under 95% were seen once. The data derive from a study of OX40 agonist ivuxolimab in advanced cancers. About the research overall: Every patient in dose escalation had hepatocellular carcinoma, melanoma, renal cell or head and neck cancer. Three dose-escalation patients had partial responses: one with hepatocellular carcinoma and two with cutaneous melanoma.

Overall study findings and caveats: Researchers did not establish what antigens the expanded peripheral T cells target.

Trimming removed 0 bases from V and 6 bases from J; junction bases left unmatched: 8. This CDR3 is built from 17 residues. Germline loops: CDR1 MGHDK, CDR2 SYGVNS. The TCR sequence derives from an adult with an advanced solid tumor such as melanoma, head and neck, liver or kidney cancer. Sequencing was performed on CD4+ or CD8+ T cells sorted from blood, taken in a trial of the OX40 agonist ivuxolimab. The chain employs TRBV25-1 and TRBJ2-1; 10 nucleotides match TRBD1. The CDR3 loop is CASSEYHRQGAGNEQFF. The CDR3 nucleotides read TGTGCCAGCAGTGAATACCACCGACAGGGGGCGGGCAATGAGCAGTTCTTC.